This entry lists 23 T cell receptor beta chains sequenced from one sample in a study of T cells in Graves' hyperthyroidism and ophthalmopathy. RNA transcripts were the template for amplifying TCR beta CDR3 regions. The HTBI primer set was used in a first-round RT-PCR of the TCR CDR3. One entry per CDR3 protein, called by TCRdb with MiXCR from the multiplex PCR reads. The sample records 640,000 or so distinct CDR3 sequences, approximately 15% being singletons. Source material: blood. These receptors came from a woman under 30 with Graves' ophthalmopathy.

The chain couples TRBV27 to TRBJ1-5; D uncertain. Germline CDR1 reads MNHEY; CDR2 reads SMNVEV (reference sequence). The ends were cut back, 0 bases at V and 1 base at J, with 10 bases in the middle. This CDR3 region has 16 residues. The CDR3 coding sequence is TGTGCCAGCAGTTTATCCCCTGACGGGAGCAATCAGCCCCAGCATTTT. Translating it yields CASSLSPDGSNQPQHF.

This clonotype was counted ten times or more. This chain links TRBV6-1 with TRBJ2-1; 8 nucleotides match TRBD2. The CDR3 is made up of 15 amino acids. Germline V gene lookup returns CDR1 MNHNS and CDR2 SASEGT. Unmatched junction bases numbered 12, after V lost 7 bases and J lost 7 bases. The CDR3 protein is CASTSEASGSNEQFF. The CDR3 DNA sequence: TGTGCCAGCACTTCTGAGGCTAGCGGGTCAAATGAGCAGTTCTTC.

This clonotype was found many times. The chain employs TRBV6-1 and TRBJ2-1; D possibly corresponds to TRBD1 (6 bases). CDR1 is MNHNS and CDR2 is SASEGT in the germline V gene. Trimming cost V 6 bases and J 5 bases, with 17 bases left between them. The CDR3 consists of 15 residues. In nucleotides, the CDR3 is TGTGCCAGCAGCTCTCGGACAGTAAGCCACAATGAGCAGTTCTTC. It yields the protein CASSSRTVSHNEQFF.

This clonotype was seen ten or more times. This sequence joins TRBV6-2 or TRBV6-3 and TRBJ2-1, with TRBD1 matching over 12 bases. J gave up 11 bases and V 8 bases, and 13 bases lay outside the gene matches. CDR1 and CDR2 from the germline V gene are MNHEY and SVGEGT. This CDR3 contains 15 residues. DNA of the CDR3: TGTGCCAGCCGTACCGGGACAGGGGGCTCCTATAAGCAGTTCTTC. This gives the protein CASRTGTGGSYKQFF.

This CDR3 is CASRKTTGATTNEKLFF. The CDR3 bases are TGTGCCAGCAGAAAAACTACAGGAGCTACAACTAATGAAAAACTGTTTTTT. The chain has TRBV6-2 or TRBV6-3 and TRBJ1-4; possible D gene TRBD1, 5 bases. The germline V gene has CDR1 MNHEY and CDR2 SVGEGT. This CDR3 has 17 amino acids. V was clipped by 6 bases and J by 0 bases, with 17 bases between them.

This clonotype was detected ten times or more. V is TRBV29-1 and J is TRBJ1-5; 8 bases line up with TRBD1. V shed 4 bases and J 5 bases; nucleotides not matched to a gene: 1. This CDR3 is 12 amino acids long. The germline V gene encodes CDR1 SQVTM and CDR2 ANQGSEA. CDR3 amino acids: CSVATGDQPQHF. CDR3 sequence (DNA): TGCAGCGTTGCGACAGGGGATCAGCCCCAGCATTTT.

This clonotype was detected only a few times. This chain connects TRBV7-9 to TRBJ2-1; D is unclear. The CDR3 has 12 amino acids. Germline lookup yields CDR1 SEHNR and CDR2 FQNEAQ (reference sequence). Trimming removed 3 bases from V and 6 bases from J, with 6 bases in between. CDR3 sequence: CASSFELNEQFF. The CDR3 DNA is TGTGCCAGCAGCTTTGAGCTCAATGAGCAGTTCTTC.

This clonotype was seen at least ten times. In DNA, the CDR3 is TGTGCCAGCAGCGGAGGTTCGGGGGCCTACAATGAGCAGTTCTTC. The encoded protein is CASSGGSGAYNEQFF. J is TRBJ2-1 and V is TRBV11-3, with D maybe TRBD2 (6 bases). The CDR3 contains 15 residues. V gave up 5 bases and J gave up 2 bases, with 13 bases separating them. Germline CDR1 is SGHNT and CDR2 is YENEEA. Using reference TRBV11-3 and TRBJ2-1 for the parts outside the CDR3, the full variable domain is EAGVVQSPRYKIIEKKQPVAFWCNPISGHNTLYWYLQNLGQGPELLIRYENEEAVDDSQLPKDRFSAERLKGVDSTLKIQPAELGDSAVYLCASSGGSGAYNEQFFGPGTRLTVL.

This clonotype was seen repeatedly, ten times or more. The chain couples TRBV6-1 to TRBJ2-7; D not certain. Germline CDR1 reads MNHNS; CDR2 reads SASEGT. The CDR3 is made up of 13 amino acids. V was pared by 7 bases and J by 6 bases, with 16 bases between. The CDR3 region is CASKTEPGTEQYF. For the CDR3, the DNA is TGTGCCAGCAAGACGGAACCTGGTACCGAGCAGTACTTC.

The sample holds many counts of this clonotype. The V call is TRBV7-2, the J call TRBJ2-7; D gene unclear. This CDR3 has 14 amino acids. Trimming took off 7 bases at V and 6 bases at J, with 19 bases between the two ends. Germline CDR1 SGHTA, CDR2 FQGNSA. The CDR3 bases are TGTGCCAGCACCCGGGCATGGGGTTTCAGCGAGCAGTACTTC. This sequence encodes CASTRAWGFSEQYF.

This clonotype has only a few counts. This sequence joins TRBV6-1 and TRBJ1-6; maybe TRBD1 (6 bases). The CDR3 consists of 14 residues. CDR1 and CDR2 (germline): MNHNS, SASEGT. V was cut by 7 bases and J by 7 bases, with 14 bases left in between. The CDR3 DNA sequence: TGTGCCAGCAACCAGGACAGATTAAATTCACCCCTCCACTTT. This codes for CASNQDRLNSPLHF.

The gene calls are TRBV27 and TRBJ1-1; no definite D call. V was shortened by 2 bases and J by 5 bases, with 15 bases between the two germline ends. CDR3 size: 15 residues. Per germline, CDR1 MNHEY and CDR2 SMNVEV (reference sequence). CDR3 coding DNA: TGTGCCAGCAGTTTAAGGGCAGTGGGCTTGACTGAAGCTTTCTTT. Translating it yields CASSLRAVGLTEAFF.

This clonotype turned up a few times. The gene calls are TRBV7-2 and TRBJ1-5, with D hard to call. The V end lost 4 bases, the J end lost 1 base, and 8 bases lay between the germline ends. Germline CDR1 reads SGHTA; CDR2 reads FQGNSA. The CDR3 loop spans 14 amino acids. The CDR3 nucleotides read TGTGCCAGCAGCTCTGGCCTGAGCAATCAGCCCCAGCATTTT. It codes for CASSSGLSNQPQHF. Combining the CDR3 with reference TRBV7-2 and TRBJ1-5 gives the whole variable domain GAGVSQSPSNKVTEKGKDVELRCDPISGHTALYWYRQSLGQGLEFLIYFQGNSAPDKSGLPSDRFSAERTGGSVSTLTIQRTQQEDSAVYLCASSSGLSNQPQHFGDGTRLSIL.

Ten or more counts support this clonotype. The rearrangement joins TRBV11-3 to TRBJ2-1; D ambiguous. The germline V and J ends were trimmed by 5 bases and 6 bases, with 17 bases remaining between them. CDR3 length: 15 residues. The germline CDR1 and CDR2 sequences are SGHNT and YENEEA. In DNA form, the CDR3 reads TGTGCCAGCAGCCCCGTCCCGGGTGGATCCAATGAGCAGTTCTTC. Translated: CASSPVPGGSNEQFF. The variable domain in full, completed from reference TRBV11-3 and TRBJ2-1, reads EAGVVQSPRYKIIEKKQPVAFWCNPISGHNTLYWYLQNLGQGPELLIRYENEEAVDDSQLPKDRFSAERLKGVDSTLKIQPAELGDSAVYLCASSPVPGGSNEQFFGPGTRLTVL.

In this sample, this clonotype turned up many times. V and J are TRBV28 and TRBJ2-1; tentative D call: TRBD2 (6 bases). The V gene's germline CDR1 is MDHEN and CDR2 SYDVKM. CDR3 size: 17 residues. Between the trimmed V and J ends, which lost 5 bases and 0 bases, there was a span of 17 bases. The CDR3 DNA is TGTGCCAGCAGTGCCGCTCTTCGGGGGAGCTCCTACAATGAGCAGTTCTTC. Translated, it gives CASSAALRGSSYNEQFF.

To note about this clonotype: The conserved phenylalanine or tryptophan is not found at the CDR3 terminus, so this likely reflects a read error. The rearrangement links TRBV12-3 or TRBV12-4 to TRBJ2-7; unclear D gene. The CDR3 length is 12 residues. Trimming cost V 6 bases and J 3 bases, with 9 bases left between them. The CDR3 nucleotides are TGTGCCAGCAGCCAGAGTGGCTACGAGCAGTACCTC. Amino acid sequence: CASSQSGYEQYL.

This clonotype was seen more than once but under ten times. The chain recombines TRBV19 with TRBJ2-6; no clear D gene. Germline V lookup: CDR1 LNHDA, CDR2 SQIVND (reference sequence). The CDR3 has 12 residues. V lost 6 bases and J 3 bases, leaving 3 bases between the germline ends. CDR3 DNA sequence: TGTGCCAGTAGGCTTGGGGCCAACGTCCTGACTTTC. It yields the protein CASRLGANVLTF.

Only a few counts were recorded for this clonotype. The chain joins TRBV2 to TRBJ2-3; 9 bases align to TRBD2. The CDR3 is 14 residues long. J was trimmed by 5 bases and V by 0 bases; bases with no gene match: 0. Germline V CDR1 and CDR2: SNHLY, FYNNEI. CDR3 in amino acids: CASSEAAGGDTQYF. The CDR3 DNA is TGTGCCAGCAGTGAAGCAGCGGGAGGAGATACGCAGTATTTT.

There are many counts of this clonotype. The V and J genes are TRBV20-1 and TRBJ2-3; no clear D. The germline gives CDR1 DFQATT, CDR2 SNEGSKA (reference sequence). CDR3 length equals 11 residues. V dropped 7 bases and J dropped 4 bases, with 9 bases sitting between them. The CDR3 spells CSESRADTQYF. CDR3 nucleotide sequence: TGCAGTGAAAGCCGGGCAGATACGCAGTATTTT.

This clonotype was counted only a few times. The chain uses TRBV19 and TRBJ2-7, with D possibly being TRBD1 (6 bases). The CDR3 is made up of 15 amino acids. The ends were cut back, 7 bases at V and 2 bases at J, with 18 bases in the middle. Germline CDR1 reads LNHDA; CDR2 reads SQIVND (reference sequence). This CDR3 reads CASTTGAGAAYEQYF. The CDR3 DNA sequence: TGTGCCAGTACCACCGGGGCAGGGGCGGCCTACGAGCAGTACTTC.

This clonotype has a count of ten or more. This sequence joins TRBV18 and TRBJ1-5, with 7 bases matching TRBD1. V trimming: 3 bases; J trimming: 5 bases; junction bases outside the gene matches: 7. This CDR3 comprises 15 residues. From germline, CDR1 is KGHSH and CDR2 LQKENI. The CDR3 reads CASSPQGDSHQPQHF. CDR3 nucleotides: TGTGCCAGCTCACCGCAGGGGGACTCCCATCAGCCCCAGCATTTT. Looking up the rest from reference TRBV18 and TRBJ1-5 gives the full variable domain: NAGVMQNPRHLVRRRGQEARLRCSPMKGHSHVYWYRQLPEEGLKFMVYLQKENIIDESGMPKERFSAEFPKEGPSILRIQQVVRGDSAAYFCASSPQGDSHQPQHFGDGTRLSIL.

This clonotype has a count of ten or more. The rearrangement uses TRBV28 and TRBJ2-7; D is perhaps TRBD1 (5 bases). The germline gives CDR1 MDHEN, CDR2 SYDVKM. CDR3 length: 14 amino acids. Deletions cut 3 bases from V and 4 bases from J, with 13 bases between. CDR3 coding DNA: TGTGCCAGCAGTTTTCAAGGGGTTGGGTACGAGCAGTACTTC. Translating gives CASSFQGVGYEQYF.

CDR3 nucleotides: TGTGCCAGTAGTATGGGGGCGGGACCCTTCTACGAGCAGTACTTC. Its protein product is CASSMGAGPFYEQYF. The V and J genes are TRBV19 and TRBJ2-7, with D perhaps being TRBD1 or TRBD2 (6 bases each). V was clipped by 3 bases and J by 3 bases, with 15 bases between them. CDR3 size: 15 residues. Per germline, CDR1 LNHDA and CDR2 SQIVND (reference sequence).